This T cell receptor beta chain was identified during a study of cytomegalovirus exposure and HLA in healthy donors. Overall study results and limits: Many donors shared some public TCRs, even though most TCR sequences were rare. Diagnosis of cytomegalovirus status made by the classifier reportedly showed high specificity and sensitivity. Some TCR beta chains (164 of them) were listed as cytomegalovirus-associated.

A word on this clone: Its antigen is not identified.

The donors were part of the approximately 120-subject validation cohort, which stood apart from the roughly 700-subject first cohort. The assay was immunoSEQ multiplex PCR, and TCRdb's table has in-frame clones only and misses some. Of 60,000 to 70,000 clones listed, roughly 89% are singletons. Per germline, CDR1 DFQATT and CDR2 SNEGSKA (reference sequence). The CDR3 runs to 11 residues. The V gene lost 5 bases and the J gene lost 2 bases, with 6 bases spanning the gap. The source of this sequence is a woman aged 18-29 years in good health and CMV-seronegative. Material: PBMCs. The rearrangement links TRBV20-1 to TRBJ2-5; D uncertain. The CDR3 loop is CSASGQETQYF. CDR3 nucleotides: TGCAGTGCTTCCGGTCAAGAGACCCAGTACTTC.